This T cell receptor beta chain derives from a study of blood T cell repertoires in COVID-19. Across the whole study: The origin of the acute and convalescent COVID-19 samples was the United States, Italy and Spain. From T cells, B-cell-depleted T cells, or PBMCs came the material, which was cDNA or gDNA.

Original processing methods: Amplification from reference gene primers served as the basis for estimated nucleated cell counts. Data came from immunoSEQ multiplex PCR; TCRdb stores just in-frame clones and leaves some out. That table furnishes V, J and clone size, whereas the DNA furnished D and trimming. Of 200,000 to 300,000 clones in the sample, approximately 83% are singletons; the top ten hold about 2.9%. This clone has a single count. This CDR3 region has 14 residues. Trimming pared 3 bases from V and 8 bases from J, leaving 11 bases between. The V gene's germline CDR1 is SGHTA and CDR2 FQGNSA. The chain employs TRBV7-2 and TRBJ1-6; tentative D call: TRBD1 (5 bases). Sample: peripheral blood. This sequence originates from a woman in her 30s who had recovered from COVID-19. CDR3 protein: CASSLEGVDSPLHF. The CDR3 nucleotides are TGTGCCAGCAGCTTGGAAGGGGTGGATTCACCCCTCCACTTT.